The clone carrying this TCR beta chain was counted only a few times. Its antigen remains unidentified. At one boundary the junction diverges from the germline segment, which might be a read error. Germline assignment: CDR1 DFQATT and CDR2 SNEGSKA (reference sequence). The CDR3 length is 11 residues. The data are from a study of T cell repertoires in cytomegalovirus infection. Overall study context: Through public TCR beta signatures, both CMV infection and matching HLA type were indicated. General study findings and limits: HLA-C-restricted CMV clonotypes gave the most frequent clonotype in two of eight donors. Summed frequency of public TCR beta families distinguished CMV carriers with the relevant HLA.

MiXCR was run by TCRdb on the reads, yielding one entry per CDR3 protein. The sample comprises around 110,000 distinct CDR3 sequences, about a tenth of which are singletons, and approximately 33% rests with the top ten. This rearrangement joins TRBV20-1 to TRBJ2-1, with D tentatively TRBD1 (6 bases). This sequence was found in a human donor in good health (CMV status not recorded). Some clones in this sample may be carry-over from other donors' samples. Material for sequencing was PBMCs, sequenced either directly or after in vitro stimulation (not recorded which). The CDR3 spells CSARDRGVRLF. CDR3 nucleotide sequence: TGCAGTGCTAGAGACAGGGGAGTCAGACTCTTC.